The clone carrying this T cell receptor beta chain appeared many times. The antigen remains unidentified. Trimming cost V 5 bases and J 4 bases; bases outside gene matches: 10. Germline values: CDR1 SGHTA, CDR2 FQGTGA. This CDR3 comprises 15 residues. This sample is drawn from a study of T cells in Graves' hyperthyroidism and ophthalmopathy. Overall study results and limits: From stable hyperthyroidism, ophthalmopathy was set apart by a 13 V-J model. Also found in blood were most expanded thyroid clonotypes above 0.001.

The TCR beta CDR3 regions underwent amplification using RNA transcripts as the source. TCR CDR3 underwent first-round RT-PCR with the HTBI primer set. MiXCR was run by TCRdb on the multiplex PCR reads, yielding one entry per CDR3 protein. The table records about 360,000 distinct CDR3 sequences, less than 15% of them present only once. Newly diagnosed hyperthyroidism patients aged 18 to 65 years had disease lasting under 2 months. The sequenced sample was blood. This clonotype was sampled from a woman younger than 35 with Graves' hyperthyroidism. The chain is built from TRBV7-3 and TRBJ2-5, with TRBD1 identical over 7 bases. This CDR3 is CASSVTGVRGETQYF. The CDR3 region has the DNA TGTGCCAGCAGCGTTACAGGGGTTCGGGGAGAGACCCAGTACTTC.